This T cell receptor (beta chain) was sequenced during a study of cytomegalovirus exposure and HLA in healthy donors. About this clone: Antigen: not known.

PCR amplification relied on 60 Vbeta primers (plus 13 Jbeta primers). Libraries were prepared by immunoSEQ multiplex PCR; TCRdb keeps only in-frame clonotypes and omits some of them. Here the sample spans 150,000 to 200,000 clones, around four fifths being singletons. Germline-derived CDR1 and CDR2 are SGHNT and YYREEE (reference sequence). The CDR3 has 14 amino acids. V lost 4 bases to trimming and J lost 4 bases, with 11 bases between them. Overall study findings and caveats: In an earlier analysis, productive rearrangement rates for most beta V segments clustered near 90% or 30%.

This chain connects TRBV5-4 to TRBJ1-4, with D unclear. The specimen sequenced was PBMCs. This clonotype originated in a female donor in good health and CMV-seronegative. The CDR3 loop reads CASSRESNNEKLFF. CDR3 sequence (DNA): TGTGCCAGCAGCAGAGAGAGTAATAATGAAAAACTGTTTTTT.